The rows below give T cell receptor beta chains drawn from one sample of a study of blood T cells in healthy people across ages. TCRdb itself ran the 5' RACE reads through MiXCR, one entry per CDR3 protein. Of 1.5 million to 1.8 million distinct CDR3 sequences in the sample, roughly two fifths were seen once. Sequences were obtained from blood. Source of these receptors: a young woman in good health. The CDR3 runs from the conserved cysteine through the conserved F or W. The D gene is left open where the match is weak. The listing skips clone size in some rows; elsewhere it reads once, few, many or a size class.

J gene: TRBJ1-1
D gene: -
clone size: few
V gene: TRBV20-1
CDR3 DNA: TGCAGTGCTAGGGAGAGCACTGAAGCTTTCTTT
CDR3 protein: CSARESTEAFF

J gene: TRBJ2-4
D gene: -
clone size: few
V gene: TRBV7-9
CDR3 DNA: TGTGCCAGCAGCTTAGTGGCAGGAGTAGCCAAAAACATTCAGTACTTC
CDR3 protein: CASSLVAGVAKNIQYF

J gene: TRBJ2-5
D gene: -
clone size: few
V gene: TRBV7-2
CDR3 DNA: TGTGCCAGCAGCGATAGCCTAGCTGGGGGAGAGACCCAGTACTTC
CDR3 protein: CASSDSLAGGETQYF

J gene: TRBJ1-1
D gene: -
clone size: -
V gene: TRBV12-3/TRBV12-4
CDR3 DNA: TGTGCCAGCAGTTTAGTGCTGGACACTGAAGCTTTCTTT
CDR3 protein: CASSLVLDTEAFF

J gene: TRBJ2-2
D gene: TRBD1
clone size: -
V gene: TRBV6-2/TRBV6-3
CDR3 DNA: TGTGCCAGCAGTTACTCAGGGAAGGGGGCCTATGGGACCGGGGAGCTGTTTTTT
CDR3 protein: CASSYSGKGAYGTGELFF

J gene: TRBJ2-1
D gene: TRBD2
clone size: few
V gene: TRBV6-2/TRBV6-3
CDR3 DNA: TGTGCCAGCAGTACACCAGCGGGAGGGTCGAATGAGCAGTTCTTC
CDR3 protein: CASSTPAGGSNEQFF

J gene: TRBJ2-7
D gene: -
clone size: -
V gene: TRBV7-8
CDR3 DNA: TGTGCCAGCAGCTTAAACCAGGGGAGCTCCTACGAGCAGTACTTC
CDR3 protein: CASSLNQGSSYEQYF

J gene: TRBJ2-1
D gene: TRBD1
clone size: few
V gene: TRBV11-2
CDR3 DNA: TGTGCCAGCACCAGGACAGGGCTCAATGAGCAGTTCTTC
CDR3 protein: CASTRTGLNEQFF

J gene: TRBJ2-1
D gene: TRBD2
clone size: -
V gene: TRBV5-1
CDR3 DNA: TGCGCCAGCAGCGTCGGGACTAGCTATGAGCAGTTCTTC
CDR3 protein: CASSVGTSYEQFF

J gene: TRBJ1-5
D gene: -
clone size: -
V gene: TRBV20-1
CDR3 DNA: TGCAGTGCCTGGGGGGGCGGCAATCAGCCCCAGCATTTT
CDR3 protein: CSAWGGGNQPQHF

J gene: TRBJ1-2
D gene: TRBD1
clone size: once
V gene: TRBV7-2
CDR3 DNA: TGTGCCAGCACCCCGGACAGGGATTTGGATGGCTACACCTTC
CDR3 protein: CASTPDRDLDGYTF

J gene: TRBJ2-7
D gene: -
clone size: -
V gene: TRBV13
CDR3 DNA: TGTGCCAGCAGGGCAGGGACGTACGAGCAGTACTTC
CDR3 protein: CASRAGTYEQYF

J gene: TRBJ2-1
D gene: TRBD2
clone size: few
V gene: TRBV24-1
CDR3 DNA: TGTGCCACCAGTGACGGGGGGTCCAATGAGCAGTTCTTC
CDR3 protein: CATSDGGSNEQFF

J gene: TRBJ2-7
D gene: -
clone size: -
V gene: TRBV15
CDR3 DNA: TGTGCCACCAGCGGTGGGGGAAACTACGAGCAGTACTTC
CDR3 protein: CATSGGGNYEQYF

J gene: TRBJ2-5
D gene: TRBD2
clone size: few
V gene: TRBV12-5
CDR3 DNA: TGTGCTAGTGGGAGCGGAGCGGGGGTTCAAGAGACCCAGTACTTC
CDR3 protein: CASGSGAGVQETQYF

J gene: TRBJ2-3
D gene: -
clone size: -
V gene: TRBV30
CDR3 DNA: TGTGCCTGGAGTCGGCAGGCGGCAGATACGCAGTATTTT
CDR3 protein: CAWSRQAADTQYF

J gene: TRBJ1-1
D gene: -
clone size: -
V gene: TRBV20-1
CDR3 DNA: TGCAGTGCTGCCGGGGGACTGAACACTGAAGCTTTCTTT
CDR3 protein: CSAAGGLNTEAFF

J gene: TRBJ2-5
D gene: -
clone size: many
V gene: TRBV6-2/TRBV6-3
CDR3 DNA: TGTGCCAGCAGCAACCGCCAGGGGACCCAGTACTTC
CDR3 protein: CASSNRQGTQYF

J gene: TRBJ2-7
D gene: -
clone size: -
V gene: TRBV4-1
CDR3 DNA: TGCGCCAGCAGCCAGAGATACATGGGGGTATACAATGAGCAGTACTTC
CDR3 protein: CASSQRYMGVYNEQYF

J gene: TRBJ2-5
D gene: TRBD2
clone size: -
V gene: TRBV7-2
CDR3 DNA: TGTGCCAGCAGCTGGTGGACTAGCGGGGGGGGAAAGACCCAGTACTTC
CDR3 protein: CASSWWTSGGGKTQYF

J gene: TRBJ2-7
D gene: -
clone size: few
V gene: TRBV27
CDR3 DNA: TGTGCCAGCAGCGACATTGGCTCCTACGAGCAGTACTTC
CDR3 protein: CASSDIGSYEQYF

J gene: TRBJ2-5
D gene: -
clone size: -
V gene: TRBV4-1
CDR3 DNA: TGCGCCAGCAGCCAAGAGGATATAGGGGCAAAAGAGACCCAGTACTTC
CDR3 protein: CASSQEDIGAKETQYF

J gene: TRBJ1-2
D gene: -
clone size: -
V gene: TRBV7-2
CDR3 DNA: TGTGCCAGCAGCTTATACATCTATGGCTACACCTTC
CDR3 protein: CASSLYIYGYTF

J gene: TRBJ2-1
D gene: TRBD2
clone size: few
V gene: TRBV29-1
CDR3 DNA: TGCAGCGCCCACCCCGGCGGGAGGTACAATGAGCAGTTCTTC
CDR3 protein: CSAHPGGRYNEQFF

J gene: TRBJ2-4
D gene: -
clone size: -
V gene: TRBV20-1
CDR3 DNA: TGCAGTGCCCTCGCTAGGAGGATAGCCAAAAACATTCAGTACTTC
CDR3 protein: CSALARRIAKNIQYF

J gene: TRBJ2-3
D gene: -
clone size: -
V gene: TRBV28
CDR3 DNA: TGTGCCAGCGGTACTCGAGATACGCAGTATTTT
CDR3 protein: CASGTRDTQYF

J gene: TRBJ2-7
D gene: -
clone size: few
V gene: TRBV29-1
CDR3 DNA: TGCAGCGTCCGTACAGCGGATTCCTACGAGCAGTACTTC
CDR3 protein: CSVRTADSYEQYF

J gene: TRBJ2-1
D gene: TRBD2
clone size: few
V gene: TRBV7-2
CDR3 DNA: TGTGCCAGCAGCTCACCCCTCCGGGGAGGGTCGAATGAGCAGTTCTTC
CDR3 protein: CASSSPLRGGSNEQFF

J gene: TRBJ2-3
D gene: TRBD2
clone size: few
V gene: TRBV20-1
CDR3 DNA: TGCAGTGCTTTTCGAGCGGGGGAAGCGTCAGATACGCAGTATTTT
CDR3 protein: CSAFRAGEASDTQYF

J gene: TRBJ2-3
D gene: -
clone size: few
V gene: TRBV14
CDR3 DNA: TGTGCCAGCAGCCAGAGGACAGTCCAGATACCTCAGTATTTT
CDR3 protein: CASSQRTVQIPQYF

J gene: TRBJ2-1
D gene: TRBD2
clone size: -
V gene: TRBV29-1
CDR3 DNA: TGCAGCGTTTATAGCGGGAGGGTCGGGAATGAGCAGTTCTTC
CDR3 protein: CSVYSGRVGNEQFF

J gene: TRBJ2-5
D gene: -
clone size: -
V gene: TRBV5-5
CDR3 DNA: TGTGCCAGCAGCCCACCGACGGCACAAGAGACCCAGTACTTC
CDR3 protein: CASSPPTAQETQYF

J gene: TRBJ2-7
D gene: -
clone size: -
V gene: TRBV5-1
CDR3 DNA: TGCGCCAGCCACCTTCAGGGACCCTACAATGAGCAGTACTTC
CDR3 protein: CASHLQGPYNEQYF

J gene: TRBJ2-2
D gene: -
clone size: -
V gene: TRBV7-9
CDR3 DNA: TGTGCCAGCAGCTTAGGGACGCGCGGGGAGCTGTTTTTT
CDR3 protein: CASSLGTRGELFF

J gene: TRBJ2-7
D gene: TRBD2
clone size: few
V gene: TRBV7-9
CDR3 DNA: TGTGCCAGCAGCTTAGCGGGAGGGCTCGAGCAGTACTTC
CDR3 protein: CASSLAGGLEQYF

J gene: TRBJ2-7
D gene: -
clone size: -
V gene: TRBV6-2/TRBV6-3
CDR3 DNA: TGTGCCAGCAGTTACCCTAGCAGCCCCTACGAGCAGTACTTC
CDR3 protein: CASSYPSSPYEQYF

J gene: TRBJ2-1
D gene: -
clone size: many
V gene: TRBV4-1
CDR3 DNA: TGCGCCAGCAGCCAGGTAGATCTGGGGTGGACCTACAATGAGCAGTTCTTC
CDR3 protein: CASSQVDLGWTYNEQFF

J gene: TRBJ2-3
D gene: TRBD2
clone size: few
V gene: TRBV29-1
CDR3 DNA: TGCAGCGAAGGACTAGCGGTCACAGATACGCAGTATTTT
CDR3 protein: CSEGLAVTDTQYF

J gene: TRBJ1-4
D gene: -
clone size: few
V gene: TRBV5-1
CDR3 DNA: TGCGCCAGCAGCTTGGCTGGACATAATGAAAAACTGTTTTTT
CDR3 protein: CASSLAGHNEKLFF

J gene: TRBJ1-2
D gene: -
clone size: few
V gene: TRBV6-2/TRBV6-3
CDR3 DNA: TGTGCCAGCAGTACCCTCAGTATTGACAGGAACTATGGCTACACCTTC
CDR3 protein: CASSTLSIDRNYGYTF

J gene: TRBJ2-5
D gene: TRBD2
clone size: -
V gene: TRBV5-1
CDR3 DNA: TGCGCCAGCAGCTCTTGGACTAGCGGGCAAGAGACCCAGTACTTC
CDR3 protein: CASSSWTSGQETQYF

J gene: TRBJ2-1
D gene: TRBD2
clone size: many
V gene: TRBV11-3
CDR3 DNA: TGTGCCAGCAGCTCCGGGGGGTCTAGGGGCAATGAGCAGTTCTTC
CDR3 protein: CASSSGGSRGNEQFF

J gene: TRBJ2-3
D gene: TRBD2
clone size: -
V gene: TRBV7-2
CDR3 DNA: TGTGCCAGCAACCTAGTGGGAGGGCCAGATACGCAGTATTTT
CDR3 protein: CASNLVGGPDTQYF

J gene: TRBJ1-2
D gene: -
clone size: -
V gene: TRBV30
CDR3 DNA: TGTGCCTGCCTCCTCAGGGGCAGGGACTGGCAAGGCTACACCTTC
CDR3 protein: CACLLRGRDWQGYTF

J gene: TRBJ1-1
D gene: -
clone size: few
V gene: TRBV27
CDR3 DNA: TGTGCCAGCAGTTATCGCAGCCAGAACACTGAAGCTTTCTTT
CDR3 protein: CASSYRSQNTEAFF